The T cell receptor (beta chain) under discussion was sequenced for a study of blood T cell repertoires in COVID-19. Study-level information: The origin of the acute and convalescent COVID-19 samples was the United States, Italy and Spain.

Clones were sequenced by immunoSEQ multiplex PCR, and TCRdb holds only the in-frame ones, with some missing. The table has more than 200,000 clones, about nine tenths seen once; the top ten hold approximately 5.9%. The CDR3 sequence is 16 residues long. Germline values: CDR1 LGHDT, CDR2 YNNKEL (reference sequence). Trimming pared 0 bases from V and 0 bases from J, leaving 9 bases between. The clonotype originates from an elderly man with acute or convalescent COVID-19. The sample was peripheral blood. The genes are TRBV3-1 (or the pseudogene TRBV3-2) and TRBJ1-5; D is uncertain. The CDR3 region is CASSQDGLNSNQPQHF. As DNA, the CDR3 is TGTGCCAGCAGCCAAGATGGGCTAAATAGCAATCAGCCCCAGCATTTT.